This T cell receptor beta chain is from a study of metastatic and nonmetastatic thyroid tumors. Whole-study context: Where malignant and benign thyroid patients were concerned, repertoires were compared across blood and tumor or nodule tissue.

TCRdb re-called the PCR reads with MiXCR. The repertoire holds about 27,000 clones, with over 15% as singletons. The V and J ends lost 7 bases and 6 bases, in that order; junction bases with no gene match: 14. The CDR3 sequence is 16 residues long. The germline CDR1 and CDR2 sequences are LNHDA and SQIVND (reference sequence). Every patient underwent thyroid surgery untreated. V is TRBV19 and J is TRBJ2-2; 7 nucleotides agree with TRBD2. The receptor's source is a male donor with papillary thyroid cancer or a benign thyroid nodule (not recorded which). Some clones in this sample may be carry-over from other donors' samples. Sequenced sample: blood. CDR3 region: CASKYAVAGRAGELFF. In DNA, the CDR3 is TGTGCCAGTAAATATGCCGTGGCAGGGAGGGCCGGGGAGCTGTTTTTT.